This entry describes one T cell receptor beta chain. The record originates from a study of shared clonotypes between healthy human individuals. For sorted subsets, roughly 200 ng DNA per replicate equaled about 30,000 T cell genomes. Authors' processing steps: Junction-only sequences produced by ImmunoSEQ had no quality scores, so filtering differed. Sequencing was performed with immunoSEQ multiplex PCR; in TCRdb, only in-frame clones are kept and a portion is missing. V and J calls and clone size follow that table, whereas D and trimming were derived from the DNA. This sample carries some 1,100,000 clones, more than 75% of them seen once, and the ten largest clones take 0.5% to 0.6%. Germline assignment: CDR1 SGHAT and CDR2 FQNNGV. This CDR3 has 14 residues. V lost 2 bases and J 1 base, leaving 5 bases between the germline ends. CD45RA-negative memory and CD45RA+ naive subsets were split from the CD4+ cells.

Sequenced: memory CD4+ T cells from PBMCs. Subset indicated: CD45RA-negative fraction. The clonotype comes from a man between 18 and 29 years old in good health. Some clones in this sample may be carry-over from other donors' samples. This chain joins TRBV11-2 and TRBJ2-2, with D unclear. The CDR3 is CASSLLRNTGELFF. In nucleotides, the CDR3 is TGTGCCAGCAGCTTACTGAGGAACACCGGGGAGCTGTTTTTT.